The present TCR beta chain was sequenced within a study of OX40 agonist ivuxolimab in advanced cancers. Regarding the study in general: Ivuxolimab was an agonistic, fully human IgG2 monoclonal antibody directed against OX40 (CD134), a costimulatory receptor. Partial responses occurred in three dose-escalation patients: two with cutaneous melanoma and one with hepatocellular carcinoma. Patients were allowed to have had prior anti-PD-1, anti-PD-L1 or anti-CTLA-4 therapy, and approximately 39% of the dose-escalation patients had been treated with checkpoint inhibitors. Intravenous ivuxolimab was administered to patients every 2 weeks at six dose levels: 0.01, 0.1, 0.3, 1.5, 3 and 10 mg/kg. Peripheral TCRbeta sequencing aimed to test whether ivuxolimab altered TCR sequence diversity and caused clonal T-cell expansion. The paper describes the monotherapy dose-escalation part (N ≈ 52 patients) of the phase I trial of ivuxolimab. Of the approximately 54 dose-escalation patients, hepatocellular carcinoma was present in 19, melanoma in some 15, renal cell carcinoma in 9 and head and neck cancer in 9. In the dose-escalation cohort, more than 75% of patients were male, and the mean age was approximately 55 years, with a range of roughly 20 to 85.

To sequence the TCRbeta CDR3 region, genomic DNA was isolated from the sorted cells. TCRbeta CDR3 regions were sequenced using the immunoSEQ Assay. In its TCRdb copy, this immuneACCESS table keeps in-frame sequences only and misses some clones. Where compared with another copy, unresolved V genes explain less than half of these, and the others have no known cause. This sample holds 50,000 or so clones; around 80% were observed only once. The leading ten clones occupy 12% of the sample. Its CDR3 holds 13 amino acids, cysteine through phenylalanine. Only the CDR3 part of the read is kept: 39 bases, read in frame from the first base. The germline V gene (reference sequence) specifies LNHDA as CDR1 and SQIVND as CDR2. Cut back by 5 bases and 8 bases, the V and J ends lie 13 bases apart. The trial excluded patients who had a history of autoimmune disease or were on systemic immunosuppression. Peripheral blood for TCR sequencing was collected from all dose cohorts at baseline, on cycle 4 day 1, and on cycle 7 day 1. The samples were drawn from a first-in-human, open-label, multicenter phase I dose-escalation trial of ivuxolimab. Adults with locally advanced or metastatic melanoma, renal cell, hepatocellular, or head and neck squamous cell carcinoma were enrolled in the trial. Before TCR sequencing, CD4+ T cells and CD8+ T cells from peripheral blood were sorted into separate populations.

On this clone: Its antigen is still unknown. Within one base of it there is no much larger clone, and no base qualities were kept.

Results the study describes overall, beyond this receptor: Clonal expansion of both CD4+ and CD8+ blood T cells was observed from baseline to week 6 at doses 0.1 to 3.0 mg/kg. Low levels of normalized T-cell clonal expansion were also shown by some nonresponding patients. After ivuxolimab, more expanded clones were found on average in CD8+ T cells than in CD4+ T cells. In the 0.1-3.0 mg/kg groups, partial responders had among the lowest normalized peripheral clonal expansion, particularly in CD8+ T cells. The antigen specificity of the clonally expanded peripheral T cells was not determined.

This clonotype was obtained from an adult with an advanced solid tumor such as melanoma, head and neck, liver or kidney cancer. The chain joins TRBV19 to TRBJ2-1; the D region possibly corresponds to TRBD1 (6 bases align). The sequenced sample was CD4+ or CD8+ T cells sorted from blood, obtained in a trial of the OX40 agonist ivuxolimab. In nucleotides, the sequence is TGTGCCAGTAGTTCACAGGGTTCCGATGAGCAGTTCTTC. This is translated as CASSSQGSDEQFF.